Reported below is one TCR beta chain. The CDR3 has 11 amino acids. V lost 6 bases, J lost 10 bases, and 7 bases lay in between. Germline values: CDR1 SGHTA, CDR2 FQGNSA. This entry is derived from a study of T-cell reconstitution after alpha-beta-depleted transplantation in children. Researchers prepared the TCRbeta library using unique molecular identifiers, the study reports. TCRdb re-derived calls from the PCR reads in MiXCR, one entry per CDR3 protein. This table holds hundreds of thousands of distinct CDR3 sequences, around 17% found once. The TCR comes from a human donor who donated a stem cell graft to a child with acute myeloid leukemia. The material was PBMCs from the stem cell graft donor, obtained from the stem cell graft. The V gene is TRBV7-2, the J gene TRBJ1-6; D not resolved. This chain's CDR3 is CASRDWSPLHF. The CDR3 DNA follows: TGTGCCAGCAGGGACTGGTCACCCCTCCACTTT.